The 23 T cell receptor beta chains below all came from one sample that was sequenced in a study of blood T cell repertoires in COVID-19. The method was immunoSEQ multiplex PCR; TCRdb's version includes in-frame clones alone and lacks a portion of them. The sample contains about 80,000 clones, around 89% of which appear only once. Sequenced sample: peripheral blood. These receptors originate from a woman at least 80 years old with active or convalescent COVID-19.

This clone was seen once. This chain links TRBV7-8 with TRBJ2-7; 13 nucleotides line up with TRBD2. This CDR3 has 15 amino acids. V dropped 8 bases and J dropped 5; count of bases not matched to a gene: 9. From germline, CDR1 is SGHVS and CDR2 FQNEAQ. The CDR3 DNA reads as TGTGCCAGCCGACGAGGACTAGCGGGAGTTAACGAGCAGTACTTC. Its translation is CASRRGLAGVNEQYF.

Concerning this clone: Other DNA sequences in the same sample also yield this CDR3. The V gene is TRBV5-1, the J gene TRBJ2-2; 8 positions agree with TRBD1. The CDR3 has 15 amino acids. Losses at the gene ends were 4 bases for V and 2 bases for J; bases not matched to a gene: 4. The germline V gene encodes CDR1 SGHRS and CDR2 YFSETQ. The chain's CDR3 is CASSLGQGNTGELFF. CDR3 nucleotide sequence: TGCGCCAGCAGCCTTGGACAGGGTAACACCGGGGAGCTGTTTTTT.

The rearrangement links TRBV29-1 to TRBJ1-2; 11 bases are shared with TRBD1. Germline lookup yields CDR1 SQVTM and CDR2 ANQGSEA. With 7 bases clipped from V and 4 bases from J, the junction kept 5 bases outside the gene matches. The CDR3 is made up of 13 amino acids. CDR3 residues: CSGTGGAGYGYTF. CDR3 DNA sequence: TGCAGCGGGACAGGGGGCGCCGGCTATGGCTACACCTTC.

This rearrangement joins TRBV7-9 to TRBJ2-6; TRBD1 matches 11 bases. Germline CDR1 is SEHNR and CDR2 is FQNEAQ (reference sequence). J gave up 5 bases and V 5 bases, and 11 bases lay outside the gene matches. The CDR3 is made up of 18 amino acids. CDR3 coding DNA: TGTGCCAGCAGCCCCGGGACAGGGGGTTCTGGTAGGGCCAACGTCCTGACTTTC. It translates to CASSPGTGGSGRANVLTF.

V usage is TRBV28 and J usage is TRBJ2-3, with 8 bases matching TRBD2. The V gene's germline CDR1 is MDHEN and CDR2 SYDVKM. J lost 6 bases, V lost 3 bases, and 14 bases had no gene match. CDR3 length: 17 residues. In DNA form, the CDR3 reads TGTGCCAGCAGTTTGGCCCAATGGGGTGGCGGGAGGGATACGCAGTATTTT. Translating gives CASSLAQWGGGRDTQYF.

The J gene is TRBJ2-5, the V gene TRBV18; 9 positions agree with TRBD1. V lost 3 bases and J lost 2; bases outside the gene matches: 4. CDR3 length equals 15 residues. Germline V lookup: CDR1 KGHSH, CDR2 LQKENI. The CDR3 loop reads CASSPGTGFQETQYF. In nucleotides, the CDR3 is TGTGCCAGCTCACCCGGGACAGGGTTTCAAGAGACCCAGTACTTC. The variable domain in full, with the rest retrieved from reference TRBV18 and TRBJ2-5, is NAGVMQNPRHLVRRRGQEARLRCSPMKGHSHVYWYRQLPEEGLKFMVYLQKENIIDESGMPKERFSAEFPKEGPSILRIQQVVRGDSAAYFCASSPGTGFQETQYFGPGTRLLVL.

The genes are TRBV9 and TRBJ2-1, with D perhaps TRBD2 (5 bases). CDR3 length equals 15 residues. The ends were cut back, 0 bases at V and 0 bases at J, with 7 bases in the middle. Germline values: CDR1 SGDLS, CDR2 YYNGEE. In DNA, the CDR3 is TGTGCCAGCAGCGTAGTCCGGGGCTCCTACAATGAGCAGTTCTTC. Translation gives CASSVVRGSYNEQFF.

The chain is built from TRBV6-5 and TRBJ2-5; 12 nucleotides align to TRBD1. CDR1 and CDR2 from the germline V gene are MNHEY and SVGAGI. This CDR3 is built from 16 residues. The trim removed 2 bases at V and 5 bases at J, leaving 6 bases unmatched. The CDR3 DNA sequence: TGTGCCAGCAGTTACGGGACAGGGGGCTTGGATGAGACCCAGTACTTC. Translation: CASSYGTGGLDETQYF.

This chain uses TRBV12-5 with TRBJ1-5, with TRBD1 as a possible D gene (5 bases). Per the germline V gene, CDR1 is LGHNT and CDR2 is FRNRAP. The V and J ends lost 5 bases and 2 bases respectively, with 10 bases between them. CDR3 length equals 14 residues. CDR3 residues: CASGIGHGNQPQHF. In nucleotides, the CDR3 is TGTGCTAGTGGTATCGGACATGGCAATCAGCCCCAGCATTTT.

This clone was observed a handful of times. The gene calls are TRBV7-9 and TRBJ2-7; D remains ambiguous. CDR1 SEHNR and CDR2 FQNEAQ come from the germline V gene (reference sequence). The length of the CDR3 is 12 residues. V lost 0 bases and J lost 9, with 9 bases in between. The CDR3 DNA is TGTGCCAGCAGCTTAGCCCCCAGGCGGCAGTACTTC. Translation gives CASSLAPRRQYF. Full variable domain (missing parts from reference TRBV7-9 and TRBJ2-7): DTGVSQNPRHKITKRGQNVTFRCDPISEHNRLYWYRQTLGQGPEFLTYFQNEAQLEKSRLLSDRFSAERPKGSFSTLEIQRTEQGDSAMYLCASSLAPRRQYFGPGTRLTVT.

J is TRBJ1-2 and V is TRBV3-1 (or the pseudogene TRBV3-2), with a weak D call TRBD1 (6 bases). This CDR3 comprises 14 residues. Germline V lookup: CDR1 LGHDT, CDR2 YNNKEL (reference sequence). V lost 4 bases, J lost 8 bases, and 17 bases lay in between. CDR3 in amino acids: CASSLTARGHGYTF. CDR3 in DNA: TGTGCCAGCAGCCTAACGGCCAGGGGTCACGGCTACACCTTC.

CDR3 coding DNA: TGTGCCAGCAGCTTAGGGACAGTCACAGATACGCAGTATTTT. Protein: CASSLGTVTDTQYF. The gene calls are TRBV7-2 and TRBJ2-3; tentative D call: TRBD1 (6 bases). V lost 1 base to trimming and J lost 2 bases, with 7 bases between them. The CDR3 is made up of 14 amino acids. Germline lookup yields CDR1 SGHTA and CDR2 FQGNSA.

This sequence joins TRBV2 and TRBJ2-5, with a weak D call TRBD2 (5 bases). CDR3 length: 13 residues. V lost 4 bases and J 4 bases, leaving 10 bases between the germline ends. Germline CDR1 is SNHLY and CDR2 is FYNNEI. The CDR3 DNA reads as TGTGCCAGCAGTGGGAGGCTAGGAGAGACCCAGTACTTC. This encodes CASSGRLGETQYF.

CDR3 nucleotides: TGTGCCACCAGCAGTAGTAATCGCGGACGGGGTGAGACCCAGTACTTC. Translation: CATSSSNRGRGETQYF. The V call is TRBV15, the J call TRBJ2-5; possible D gene TRBD2, 5 bases. From germline, CDR1 is LNHNV and CDR2 YYDKDF (reference sequence). Trimming removed 3 bases from V and 5 bases from J, with 19 bases in between. The CDR3 contains 16 residues.

This sequence joins TRBV24-1 and TRBJ1-5, with 7 bases that match TRBD1. J gave up 3 bases and V 4 bases, and 11 bases lay outside the gene matches. Germline CDR1 KGHDR, CDR2 SFDVKD. The CDR3 has 17 amino acids. The CDR3 DNA follows: TGTGCCACCAGTGACCACTCAGGGGGGCGCTTCAATCAGCCCCAGCATTTT. Translation gives CATSDHSGGRFNQPQHF.

The CDR3: CASSPRTGALGRAPSVQYEQYF. CDR3 DNA sequence: TGTGCCAGCAGTCCCCGGACAGGGGCCCTTGGTAGGGCCCCTTCGGTACAATACGAGCAGTACTTC. The gene calls are TRBV6-6 and TRBJ2-7; 9 positions match TRBD1. CDR3 length: 22 residues. Looked up from germline, CDR1 is MNHNY and CDR2 is SVGAGI (reference sequence). After removal of 5 bases from V and 4 bases from J, the junction contained 30 bases not matched to a gene.

V gene TRBV5-4 combines with J gene TRBJ2-5; D is perhaps TRBD1 (7 bases). Deletions cut 2 bases from V and 5 bases from J, with 10 bases between. This CDR3 has 13 residues. Per germline, CDR1 SGHNT and CDR2 YYREEE (reference sequence). The CDR3 is CASSLQGRETQYF. As DNA, the CDR3 is TGTGCCAGCAGCTTACAGGGGAGGGAGACCCAGTACTTC.

CDR3 nucleotide sequence: TGCGCCAGCAGCTTGGTCGGGGATAGCGAAGCTTTCTTT. Translated, it gives CASSLVGDSEAFF. The chain combines TRBV5-1 with TRBJ1-1; D call uncertain. V was cut by 0 bases and J by 8 bases, with 11 bases left in between. The CDR3 extends over 13 amino acids. The germline gives CDR1 SGHRS, CDR2 YFSETQ.

The rearrangement uses TRBV27 and TRBJ2-5, with 9 bases that match TRBD1. The germline V gene has CDR1 MNHEY and CDR2 SMNVEV (reference sequence). Trimming took 5 bases from V and 3 from J; bases not matched to a gene: 7. The CDR3 totals 15 residues. The CDR3 here is CASSAPGQGKETQYF. The CDR3 bases are TGTGCCAGCAGTGCACCGGGACAGGGTAAAGAGACCCAGTACTTC.

This chain connects TRBV5-1 to TRBJ2-2, with 7 nucleotides matching TRBD1. The V gene's germline CDR1 is SGHRS and CDR2 YFSETQ. Unmatched junction bases numbered 1, after V lost 2 bases and J lost 0 bases. CDR3 length: 15 amino acids. For the CDR3, the DNA is TGCGCCAGCAGCTTCGGGACAGCGAACACCGGGGAGCTGTTTTTT. Translating it yields CASSFGTANTGELFF. The entire variable domain, with the rest obtained from reference TRBV5-1 and TRBJ2-2, is as follows: KAGVTQTPRYLIKTRGQQVTLSCSPISGHRSVSWYQQTPGQGLQFLFEYFSETQRNKGNFPGRFSGRQFSNSRSEMNVSTLELGDSALYLCASSFGTANTGELFFGEGSRLTVL.

The J gene is TRBJ2-3, the V gene TRBV6-2 or TRBV6-3, with 13 bases that match TRBD2. There are 22 residues in the CDR3. The germline CDR1 and CDR2 sequences are MNHEY and SVGEGT. V trimming: 6 bases; J trimming: 1 base; junction bases outside the gene matches: 22. The chain's CDR3 is CASSLRQRLAGGNLGGTDTQYF. The CDR3 DNA reads TGTGCCAGCAGCCTACGACAAAGACTAGCGGGAGGCAATCTCGGGGGCACAGATACGCAGTATTTT.

The chain employs TRBV4-1 and TRBJ1-6; perhaps TRBD1 as D (5 bases). Trimming left V 0 bases short and J 9 bases short, with 12 bases between. Germline CDR1 is MGHRA and CDR2 is YSYEKL. The CDR3 totals 15 residues. CDR3 in amino acids: CASSQDGRVSSPLHF. The CDR3 nucleotides are TGCGCCAGCAGCCAAGACGGCAGGGTCTCTTCACCCCTCCACTTT.

This chain joins TRBV5-4 and TRBJ2-3; 10 bases are shared with TRBD2. The CDR3 runs to 15 residues. Germline loops: CDR1 SGHNT, CDR2 YYREEE (reference sequence). V was pared by 1 base and J by 4 bases, with 3 bases of the junction left unmatched. CDR3 protein: CASSLQREGADTQYF. The CDR3 bases are TGTGCCAGCAGCTTGCAGCGGGAGGGAGCAGATACGCAGTATTTT.